This T cell receptor beta chain is drawn from a study of T cell repertoires in cytomegalovirus infection. For the study at large: CMV infection together with matching HLA type was indicated by public TCR beta signatures. General observations from the study: Clonotypes of TCR beta that were HLA-C-restricted and CMV-specific dominated the ex vivo response. Using cumulative public TCR beta family frequency, the authors identified those who carried CMV together with the relevant HLA.

Points on this clonotype: Its antigen is still unknown.

TCRdb processed the reads anew with MiXCR; each CDR3 protein has one entry. The top ten clones hold roughly 2.9% of a sample with some 700,000 distinct CDR3 sequences, roughly a third of them seen once. Sequencing was carried out using PBMCs. The clonotype originates from a human donor in good health (CMV status not recorded). Some clones in this sample may be carry-over from other donors' samples.

The CDR3 DNA reads as TGTGCCAGCAGCCTGCAGGGGGATGAGCAGTTCTTC. It is translated as CASSLQGDEQFF. This chain links TRBV7-2 with TRBJ2-1; 7 bases are shared with TRBD1. The germline CDR1 and CDR2 sequences are SGHTA and FQGNSA. After removal of 5 bases from V and 8 bases from J, the junction contained 3 bases not matched to a gene. The CDR3 is 12 residues long.